A single sample gave rise to the 21 T cell receptor beta chains below, sequenced in a study of blood T cell repertoires in COVID-19. The repertoire was sequenced with immunoSEQ multiplex PCR; TCRdb's copy has only in-frame clones and lacks some. Of about 110,000 clones in the sample, roughly 84% are singletons; the top ten hold 2% to 2.5%. Material for sequencing was peripheral blood. The receptors derive from a human donor in a cohort sampled during active COVID-19.

The chain has TRBV28 and TRBJ2-5, with 12 bases that match TRBD2. CDR3 length: 15 residues. V dropped 5 bases and J dropped 4; count of bases not matched to a gene: 5. Germline values: CDR1 MDHEN, CDR2 SYDVKM. CDR3 DNA: TGTGCCAGCAGTACGGGGACTAGCGGGTTAGAGACCCAGTACTTC. Translating it yields CASSTGTSGLETQYF.

V gene TRBV4-1 combines with J gene TRBJ1-6; maybe TRBD1 (6 bases). Per the germline V gene, CDR1 is MGHRA and CDR2 is YSYEKL. The CDR3 is made up of 17 amino acids. V was trimmed by 2 bases and J by 7 bases, leaving 18 bases between them. The CDR3 region is CASSQIISRDTNSPLHF. For the CDR3, the DNA is TGCGCCAGCAGCCAAATAATATCCCGGGACACCAATTCACCCCTCCACTTT.

This sequence joins TRBV5-1 and TRBJ2-3; 11 bases fit TRBD2. This CDR3 is 17 amino acids long. V was clipped by 0 bases and J by 2 bases; unmatched bases: 5. CDR1 and CDR2 (germline): SGHRS, YFSETQ. The CDR3 protein is CASSLELAGASTDTQYF. CDR3 DNA sequence: TGCGCCAGCAGCTTGGAACTAGCGGGAGCTTCCACAGATACGCAGTATTTT.

This chain uses TRBV14 with TRBJ2-3; D uncertain. CDR1 is SGHDN, CDR2 FVKESK, per germline. The CDR3 consists of 11 residues. V was pared by 3 bases and J by 4 bases, with 2 bases between. CDR3 DNA sequence: TGTGCCAGCAGCCACGCAGATACGCAGTATTTT. Translating gives CASSHADTQYF.

The chain uses TRBV28 and TRBJ2-3; perhaps TRBD2 as D (7 bases). Per germline, CDR1 MDHEN and CDR2 SYDVKM. Trimming pared 6 bases from V and 3 bases from J, leaving 13 bases between. The length of the CDR3 is 14 residues. CDR3 sequence reads: CASRRGGETDTQYF. The CDR3 bases are TGTGCCAGCAGAAGAGGGGGGGAGACAGATACGCAGTATTTT.

The chain combines TRBV28 with TRBJ2-7, with D tentatively TRBD1 (5 bases). Germline assignment: CDR1 MDHEN and CDR2 SYDVKM. V lost 5 bases and J 2 bases, leaving 19 bases between the germline ends. The CDR3 runs 16 residues. CDR3 DNA sequence: TGTGCCAGCAGTGCCTCGACAGTTTTAGTACCCTACGAGCAGTACTTC. Amino acids: CASSASTVLVPYEQYF.

This chain uses TRBV7-9 with TRBJ2-7; TRBD2 matches at 11 bases. Germline-derived CDR1 and CDR2 are SEHNR and FQNEAQ (reference sequence). The CDR3 runs 15 residues. J was trimmed by 6 bases and V by 1 base; bases with no gene match: 5. CDR3 protein: CASSLGTSGLGEQYF. In DNA, the CDR3 is TGTGCCAGCAGCTTAGGGACTAGCGGGTTGGGCGAGCAGTACTTC.

The chain recombines TRBV2 with TRBJ2-3; D possibly corresponds to TRBD1 (5 bases). Trimming pared 6 bases from V and 0 bases from J, leaving 10 bases between. Germline CDR1 reads SNHLY; CDR2 reads FYNNEI. This CDR3 spans 14 amino acids. In DNA, the CDR3 is TGTGCCAGCAGACCACAGGCTAGCACAGATACGCAGTATTTT. It yields the protein CASRPQASTDTQYF.

The V call is TRBV3-1 (or the pseudogene TRBV3-2), the J call TRBJ1-1; the match to TRBD1 covers 9 bases. V trimming: 4 bases; J trimming: 5 bases; junction bases outside the gene matches: 14. Germline V CDR1 and CDR2: LGHDT, YNNKEL (reference sequence). The CDR3 runs 17 residues. As DNA, the CDR3 is TGTGCCAGCAGCCCCGGGGCCGGGACAGGGCGTGAAACTGAAGCTTTCTTT. Protein product: CASSPGAGTGRETEAFF.

This sequence joins TRBV30 and TRBJ1-1, with D unresolved. Germline V lookup: CDR1 GTSNPN, CDR2 SVGIG (reference sequence). The CDR3 contains 11 residues. The V and J ends lost 4 bases and 5 bases respectively, with 8 bases between them. CDR3 nucleotides: TGTGCCTGGACCTTGTTTACTGAAGCTTTCTTT. Protein: CAWTLFTEAFF.

The chain uses TRBV27 and TRBJ2-7; D perhaps matches TRBD1 (6 bases). The CDR3 is 15 residues long. The V end was cut by 6 bases, the J end by 2 bases, with 17 bases between. Looked up from germline, CDR1 is MNHEY and CDR2 is SMNVEV (reference sequence). This chain's CDR3 is CASSEAGVGTYEQYF. CDR3 bases: TGTGCCAGCAGCGAGGCAGGGGTTGGGACCTACGAGCAGTACTTC.

The sample holds a few counts of this clone. This chain links TRBV7-9 with TRBJ1-6; the D gene is possibly TRBD1 (5 bases). CDR1 and CDR2 from the germline V gene are SEHNR and FQNEAQ (reference sequence). The V end lost 4 bases, the J end lost 5 bases, and 9 bases lay between the germline ends. This CDR3 has 14 residues. The CDR3 coding sequence is TGTGCCAGCAGCTCGACAGTCGATAATTCACCCCTCCACTTT. Its translation: CASSSTVDNSPLHF.

This chain links TRBV10-3 with TRBJ2-3; TRBD1 matches 10 bases. Germline-derived CDR1 and CDR2 are ENHRY and SYGVKD. V shed 2 bases and J 2 bases; nucleotides not matched to a gene: 1. This CDR3 has 15 residues. The CDR3 region is CAISEGTGDTDTQYF. For the CDR3, the DNA is TGTGCCATCAGTGAGGGGACAGGGGACACAGATACGCAGTATTTT.

The chain is built from TRBV11-2 and TRBJ2-7; tentatively, D is TRBD2 (5 bases). V lost 6 bases and J 4 bases, leaving 13 bases between the germline ends. The CDR3 runs 13 residues. The V gene's germline CDR1 is SGHAT and CDR2 FQNNGV. The DNA for the CDR3 is TGTGCCAGCAGTTATCTTCGAGGGTACGAGCAGTACTTC. The encoded protein is CASSYLRGYEQYF.

The CDR3 sequence: CASSLATGGTEAFF. DNA for the CDR3: TGCGCCAGCAGCTTGGCCACAGGGGGCACTGAAGCTTTCTTT. The chain uses TRBV5-1 and TRBJ1-1, with TRBD1 matching over 8 bases. The CDR3 is 14 amino acids. Germline values: CDR1 SGHRS, CDR2 YFSETQ. J lost 4 bases, V lost 0 bases, and 2 bases had no gene match.

This clone occurred a few times. The chain uses TRBV9 and TRBJ2-1, with TRBD2 matching over 9 bases. The length of the CDR3 is 16 residues. V shed 0 bases and J 2 bases; nucleotides not matched to a gene: 3. CDR1 SGDLS and CDR2 YYNGEE come from the germline V gene. The CDR3 protein is CASSVDASGAYNEQFF. The CDR3 bases are TGTGCCAGCAGCGTAGATGCTAGCGGGGCCTACAATGAGCAGTTCTTC.

V usage is TRBV30 and J usage is TRBJ1-1, with D tentatively TRBD1 (5 bases). The germline V and J ends were trimmed by 2 bases and 6 bases, with 13 bases remaining between them. Germline V gives CDR1 GTSNPN, CDR2 SVGIG (reference sequence). The length of the CDR3 is 13 residues. As DNA, the CDR3 is TGTGCCTGGAGTCCTCGTCGGGGGGCTGAAGCTTTCTTT. Its translation is CAWSPRRGAEAFF.

The chain recombines TRBV9 with TRBJ1-4; D is possibly TRBD1 (5 bases). The germline CDR1 and CDR2 sequences are SGDLS and YYNGEE. The V and J ends lost 4 bases and 0 bases respectively, with 10 bases between them. The CDR3 sequence is 15 residues long. CDR3 in DNA: TGTGCCAGCAGCCCCGAAGGGGCAACTAATGAAAAACTGTTTTTT. This translates into CASSPEGATNEKLFF. Complete variable domain (other parts from reference TRBV9 and TRBJ1-4): DSGVTQTPKHLITATGQRVTLRCSPRSGDLSVYWYQQSLDQGLQFLIQYYNGEERAKGNILERFSAQQFPDLHSELNLSSLELGDSALYFCASSPEGATNEKLFFGSGTQLSVL.

V usage is TRBV5-1 and J usage is TRBJ1-1; TRBD1 agrees at 9 bases. The CDR3 runs to 14 residues. The V gene end was trimmed by 4 bases and the J gene end by 3 bases; junction bases not matched to a gene: 4. Per the germline V gene, CDR1 is SGHRS and CDR2 is YFSETQ. DNA for the CDR3: TGCGCCAGCAGCCCTAGGACAGGGGACACTGAAGCTTTCTTT. Protein product: CASSPRTGDTEAFF.

The rearrangement uses TRBV19 and TRBJ1-1, with no clear D. Per germline, CDR1 LNHDA and CDR2 SQIVND (reference sequence). Trimming stripped 3 bases from V and 0 bases from J, with 11 bases between. This CDR3 comprises 15 residues. Here the CDR3 DNA reads TGTGCCAGTAGTATGCCCACGGTCATGAACACTGAAGCTTTCTTT. This codes for CASSMPTVMNTEAFF.

The CDR3 loop is CASSSDRETEAFF. CDR3 in DNA: TGCGCCAGCAGCTCGGACAGGGAGACTGAAGCTTTCTTT. The rearrangement links TRBV5-1 to TRBJ1-1, with TRBD1 identical over 8 bases. J was trimmed by 5 bases and V by 3 bases; bases with no gene match: 3. This CDR3 is built from 13 residues. Germline CDR1 SGHRS, CDR2 YFSETQ.